Listed below are T cell receptor beta chains from one sample, sequenced in a study of CD8 T cells in ankylosing spondylitis. TCRdb reprocessed the 5' RACE reads with MiXCR, giving one entry per CDR3 protein. The repertoire holds fewer than 550,000 distinct CDR3 sequences, under 5.5% seen once, with roughly 3.5% in the top ten. Sample: blood, either unsorted or a sorted T cell fraction (not recorded which). The receptor source for this set is a male donor with ankylosing spondylitis. CDR3s include the opening cysteine and the closing phenylalanine or tryptophan. D genes are given only for firm matches. Clone sizes are given selectively: once, few, many, or a class where the clone is expanded.

TRBV11-2,TRBJ2-1,many,.,CASTKRLVNEQFF,TGTGCCAGCACCAAGAGACTAGTTAATGAGCAGTTCTTC
TRBV7-9,TRBJ2-3,many,TRBD2,CASSTRLAVPDTQYF,TGTGCCAGCAGCACAAGACTAGCGGTGCCAGATACGCAGTATTTT
TRBV29-1,TRBJ2-1,many,.,CSVVIYEQFF,TGCAGCGTTGTAATCTATGAGCAGTTCTTC
TRBV12-3/TRBV12-4,TRBJ2-7,many,.,CASSLSPGDLYEQYF,TGTGCCAGCAGTTTATCACCGGGGGACCTCTACGAGCAGTACTTC
TRBV7-2,TRBJ1-5,few,.,CASSPDVGINQPQHF,TGTGCCAGCAGCCCCGATGTAGGAATCAATCAGCCCCAGCATTTT
TRBV7-8,TRBJ1-1,.,.,CASSSPSVGGPSGTEAFF,TGTGCCAGCAGCTCCCCCAGCGTGGGGGGCCCGAGTGGGACTGAAGCTTTCTTT
TRBV20-1,TRBJ1-1,many,.,CSATPNLNTEAFF,TGCAGTGCTACTCCAAATCTGAACACTGAAGCTTTCTTT
TRBV24-1,TRBJ2-1,many,TRBD2,CATSDPTPPGGSYNEQFF,TGTGCCACCAGTGACCCTACTCCGCCGGGGGGCTCCTACAATGAGCAGTTCTTC
TRBV6-5,TRBJ1-2,many,.,CASSYTGSFNYGYTF,TGTGCCAGCAGTTACACCGGGTCTTTTAACTATGGCTACACCTTC
TRBV20-1,TRBJ2-1,many,.,CSATKYIYNNEQFF,TGCAGTGCCACAAAATACATATACAACAATGAGCAGTTCTTC
TRBV12-3/TRBV12-4,TRBJ1-5,many,.,CASSLSYAASNQPQHF,TGTGCCAGCAGTTTAAGCTATGCGGCAAGCAATCAGCCCCAGCATTTT
TRBV15,TRBJ2-1,many,TRBD1,CATSRGLERTGGYDEQFF,TGTGCCACCAGCAGAGGGTTAGAAAGGACAGGGGGATACGATGAGCAGTTCTTC
TRBV7-9,TRBJ2-7,.,.,CASSLAGGPGEQYF,TGTGCCAGCAGCTTAGCGGGTGGACCGGGAGAGCAGTACTTC
TRBV10-3,TRBJ1-4,many,.,CAISDSRGSNEKLFF,TGTGCCATCAGTGATTCGAGAGGGAGTAATGAAAAACTGTTTTTT
TRBV4-3,TRBJ1-5,many,.,CASSQDGRSNQPQHF,TGCGCCAGCAGCCAAGATGGCAGGAGCAATCAGCCCCAGCATTTT
TRBV20-1,TRBJ1-5,many,TRBD1,CSATGQGVQPQHF,TGCAGTGCTACGGGACAGGGGGTTCAGCCCCAGCATTTT
TRBV3-1,TRBJ2-7,few,.,CASSLPAPRVYEQYF,TGTGCCAGCAGCCTCCCAGCCCCGAGGGTCTACGAGCAGTACTTC
TRBV20-1,TRBJ2-7,many,.,CSARNRDFGYEQYF,TGCAGTGCTAGAAATAGGGACTTCGGCTACGAGCAGTACTTC
TRBV20-1,TRBJ1-5,.,TRBD1,CSARGQGIWWDQPQHF,TGCAGTGCTAGAGGACAGGGGATTTGGTGGGATCAGCCCCAGCATTTT
TRBV20-1,TRBJ2-1,many,TRBD2,CSARDQPGLAAYNEQFF,TGCAGTGCTAGAGACCAACCGGGGCTAGCGGCCTACAATGAGCAGTTCTTC
TRBV9,TRBJ2-5,many,.,CASSVEPTGETQYF,TGTGCCAGCAGCGTAGAACCCACAGGCGAGACCCAGTACTTC
TRBV12-3/TRBV12-4,TRBJ2-7,many,TRBD1,CASSLGAPGQGFEQYF,TGTGCCAGCAGTTTAGGTGCGCCGGGACAGGGGTTCGAGCAGTACTTC
TRBV5-1,TRBJ1-4,many,.,CASSLAGVNEKLFF,TGCGCCAGCAGCTTGGCTGGGGTTAATGAAAAACTGTTTTTT
TRBV29-1,TRBJ2-3,many,TRBD2,CSVEDPKAPSGGTDTQYF,TGCAGCGTTGAAGACCCAAAGGCCCCTAGCGGGGGCACAGATACGCAGTATTTT
TRBV7-2,TRBJ1-5,many,.,CASSVQGSSNQPQHF,TGTGCCAGCAGCGTACAGGGTTCGAGCAATCAGCCCCAGCATTTT
TRBV4-3,TRBJ2-7,many,TRBD1,CASSQVIPLGQGPHEQYF,TGCGCCAGCAGCCAAGTCATTCCTCTAGGACAGGGGCCCCACGAGCAGTACTTC
TRBV9,TRBJ1-2,many,.,CASSVEGANYGYTF,TGTGCCAGCAGCGTAGAAGGGGCTAACTATGGCTACACCTTC
TRBV4-1,TRBJ1-6,few,TRBD1,CASSQEETGHSPLHF,TGCGCCAGCAGCCAAGAAGAGACAGGGCATTCACCCCTCCACTTT
TRBV28,TRBJ1-4,few,.,CASAGYNEKLFF,TGTGCCAGCGCAGGTTATAATGAAAAACTGTTTTTT
TRBV18,TRBJ1-2,few,.,CASSPGQVLYGYTF,TGTGCCAGCTCACCGGGACAAGTCCTCTATGGCTACACCTTC
TRBV12-3/TRBV12-4,TRBJ2-3,few,.,CASSILGQSTDTQYF,TGTGCCAGCAGTATACTTGGACAGAGCACAGATACGCAGTATTTT
TRBV9,TRBJ1-4,many,TRBD1,CASSAPGQGGEKLFF,TGTGCCAGCAGCGCGCCGGGACAGGGCGGTGAAAAACTGTTTTTT
TRBV6-1,TRBJ1-2,many,.,CASSEISDYGYTF,TGTGCCAGCAGTGAAATCAGCGACTATGGCTACACCTTC
TRBV7-6,TRBJ1-1,many,.,CASSPQGGPNTEAFF,TGTGCCAGCAGCCCACAAGGCGGGCCCAACACTGAAGCTTTCTTT
TRBV12-3/TRBV12-4,TRBJ2-1,many,.,CASRFSLYNEQFF,TGTGCCAGCAGATTTAGCCTGTACAATGAGCAGTTCTTC
TRBV7-9,TRBJ1-1,many,.,CASSEPTQGGGNTEAFF,TGTGCCAGCAGCGAACCAACACAAGGGGGGGGGAACACTGAAGCTTTCTTT
TRBV29-1,TRBJ2-5,many,.,CSVSTGRELETQYF,TGCAGCGTCTCGACAGGGCGGGAATTGGAGACCCAGTACTTC
TRBV11-2,TRBJ2-3,many,TRBD2,CASSLGTSGNTQYF,TGTGCCAGCAGCCTCGGGACTAGCGGAAATACGCAGTATTTT
TRBV6-5,TRBJ2-3,many,TRBD2,CASSYLGTSADTQYF,TGTGCCAGCAGTTACCTAGGTACTAGCGCAGATACGCAGTATTTT
TRBV3-1,TRBJ2-5,few,TRBD1,CASSQRDQTGEETQYF,TGTGCCAGCAGCCAAAGGGACCAAACAGGGGAAGAGACCCAGTACTTC
TRBV12-3/TRBV12-4,TRBJ2-3,many,TRBD1,CASSRDRGLTDTQYF,TGTGCCAGCAGTCGCGACAGGGGTCTGACAGATACGCAGTATTTT
TRBV27,TRBJ1-5,many,.,CASSFVRGGQPQHF,TGTGCCAGCAGTTTTGTTAGGGGCGGTCAGCCCCAGCATTTT
TRBV20-1,TRBJ2-5,few,.,CSAQEGGPQETQYF,TGCAGTGCCCAGGAGGGGGGGCCCCAAGAGACCCAGTACTTC
TRBV6-2/TRBV6-3,TRBJ2-1,few,TRBD1,CASSWGTGYYNEQFF,TGTGCCAGCAGTTGGGGGACAGGATACTACAATGAGCAGTTCTTC
TRBV28,TRBJ1-5,many,.,CASTREGHSQPQHF,TGTGCCAGCACCCGAGAGGGGCACAGCCAGCCCCAGCATTTT
TRBV7-9,TRBJ2-7,few,TRBD1,CASSLGQGSHEQYF,TGTGCCAGCAGCTTGGGACAGGGGTCCCACGAGCAGTACTTC
TRBV5-1,TRBJ2-7,many,TRBD1,CASSPDRSYEQYF,TGCGCCAGCAGCCCGGACAGGAGTTACGAGCAGTACTTC
TRBV18,TRBJ2-3,many,.,CASSPPGTWPGDTQYF,TGTGCCAGCTCACCACCGGGAACATGGCCCGGGGATACGCAGTATTTT
TRBV20-1,TRBJ2-2,many,.,CSASPTGTGELFF,TGCAGTGCTTCCCCCACCGGGACCGGGGAGCTGTTTTTT
TRBV20-1,TRBJ1-6,many,.,CSAHPFDSPEPDSPLHF,TGCAGTGCTCACCCTTTCGACAGCCCGGAACCGGATTCACCCCTCCACTTT
TRBV6-2/TRBV6-3,TRBJ1-5,many,.,CASSYVRGSNQPQHF,TGTGCCAGCAGTTACGTTCGTGGGAGCAATCAGCCCCAGCATTTT
TRBV6-2/TRBV6-3,TRBJ1-2,many,TRBD1,CASSYSKRTGDYGYTF,TGTGCCAGCAGTTACTCGAAAAGGACAGGGGACTATGGCTACACCTTC
TRBV29-1,TRBJ1-2,many,.,CSVETGLGYGYTF,TGCAGCGTTGAGACGGGGCTGGGGTATGGCTACACCTTC
TRBV11-2,TRBJ1-1,many,.,CASSIAGSPRTEAFF,TGTGCCAGCAGCATAGCCGGGAGCCCTAGGACTGAAGCTTTCTTT
TRBV20-1,TRBJ2-1,.,TRBD2,CSARLAGGGNEQFF,TGCAGTGCCCGACTAGCGGGAGGTGGCAATGAGCAGTTCTTC